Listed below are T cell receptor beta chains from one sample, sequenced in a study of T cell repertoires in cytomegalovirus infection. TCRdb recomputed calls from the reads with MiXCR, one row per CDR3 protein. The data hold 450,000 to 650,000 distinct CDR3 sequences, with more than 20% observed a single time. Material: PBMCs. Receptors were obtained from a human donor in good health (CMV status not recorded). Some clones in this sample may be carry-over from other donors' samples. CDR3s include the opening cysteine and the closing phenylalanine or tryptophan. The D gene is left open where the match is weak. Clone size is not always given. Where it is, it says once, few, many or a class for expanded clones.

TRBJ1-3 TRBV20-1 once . CSARDSLRNSGAGNTIYF TGCAGTGCTAGAGACTCTCTACGTAACTCGGGAGCTGGAAACACCATATATTTT
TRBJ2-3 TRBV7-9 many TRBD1 CASSARTGESKTDTQYF TGTGCCAGCAGCGCCCGGACAGGGGAGAGCAAAACAGATACGCAGTATTTT
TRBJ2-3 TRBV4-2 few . CASSPVGTPQDTQYF TGTGCCAGCAGCCCCGTGGGAACCCCCCAGGATACGCAGTATTTT
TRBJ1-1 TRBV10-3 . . CAISDLAGPNTEAFF TGTGCCATCAGTGATCTGGCAGGGCCGAACACTGAAGCTTTCTTT
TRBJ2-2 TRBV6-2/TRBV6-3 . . CASTDSENTGELFF TGTGCCAGCACCGACAGCGAGAACACCGGGGAGCTGTTTTTT
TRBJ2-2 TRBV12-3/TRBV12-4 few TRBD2 CASRIRGENTGELFF TGTGCCAGCAGAATACGGGGGGAGAACACCGGGGAGCTGTTTTTT
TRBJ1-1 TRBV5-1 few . CASSLEGYNTEAFF TGCGCCAGCAGCTTGGAAGGATATAACACTGAAGCTTTCTTT
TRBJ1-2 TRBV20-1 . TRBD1 CSASASSETGGYGYTF TGCAGTGCTAGTGCCTCGAGTGAAACAGGGGGCTATGGCTACACCTTC
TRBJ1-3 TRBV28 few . CASSFRQGRLRSGNTIYF TGTGCCAGCAGTTTCCGGCAGGGACGCCTCAGGTCTGGAAACACCATATATTTT
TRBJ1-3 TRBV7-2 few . CASSPGASSGNTIYF TGTGCCAGCAGCCCCGGGGCGAGCTCTGGAAACACCATATATTTT
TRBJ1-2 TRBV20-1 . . CSARIQVDYGYTF TGCAGTGCTAGGATACAGGTAGACTATGGCTACACCTTC
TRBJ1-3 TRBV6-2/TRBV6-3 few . CASTGQAGNTIYF TGTGCCAGCACGGGGCAAGCTGGAAACACCATATATTTT
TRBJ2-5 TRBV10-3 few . CAISSGTAETQYF TGTGCCATCAGCTCCGGGACGGCAGAGACCCAGTACTTC
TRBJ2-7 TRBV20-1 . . CSARVTARFEQYF TGCAGTGCTAGAGTTACAGCCCGGTTCGAGCAGTACTTC
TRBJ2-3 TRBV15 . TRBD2 CATRGTRLLDTQYF TGTGCCACCAGAGGGACTAGATTGCTAGATACGCAGTATTTT
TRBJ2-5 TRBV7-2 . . CASSRRPPQETQYF TGTGCCAGCAGCCGGAGGCCTCCTCAAGAGACCCAGTACTTC
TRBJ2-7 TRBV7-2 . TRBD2 CASSSGLVVHEQYF TGTGCCAGCAGCTCGGGACTAGTAGTCCACGAGCAGTACTTC
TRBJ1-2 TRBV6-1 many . CASSTTVNYGYTF TGTGCCAGCAGTACGACAGTTAACTATGGCTACACCTTC
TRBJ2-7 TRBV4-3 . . CASSQGRHNSYEQYF TGCGCCAGCAGCCAAGGCCGGCACAACTCCTACGAGCAGTACTTC
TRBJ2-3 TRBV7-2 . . CASSLWERGTDTQYF TGTGCCAGCAGCTTATGGGAGAGGGGTACAGATACGCAGTATTTT
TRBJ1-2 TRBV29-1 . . CSVEVRDGYTF TGCAGCGTTGAAGTCAGGGACGGCTACACCTTC
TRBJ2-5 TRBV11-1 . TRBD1 CASSFGGTGGEMETQYF TGTGCCAGCAGCTTTGGGGGAACAGGGGGCGAGATGGAGACCCAGTACTTC
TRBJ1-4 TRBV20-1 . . CSARDIIRDRSEKLFF TGCAGTGCTAGAGATATCATCCGAGACAGGAGTGAAAAACTGTTTTTT
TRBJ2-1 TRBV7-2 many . CASSFQDLRGEQFF TGTGCCAGCAGCTTTCAGGACTTACGAGGGGAGCAGTTCTTC
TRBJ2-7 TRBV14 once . CASSRAITDEQYF TGTGCCAGCAGCCGGGCAATCACGGACGAGCAGTACTTC
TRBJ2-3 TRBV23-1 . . CASSHYRVLVELSTDTQYF TGCGCCAGCAGTCATTACCGTGTCCTGGTGGAACTTAGCACAGATACGCAGTATTTT
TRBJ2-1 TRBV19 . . CASSIVRGRGEQFF TGTGCCAGTAGTATAGTCAGGGGAAGGGGTGAGCAGTTCTTC
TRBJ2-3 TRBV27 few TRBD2 CASRPSAGGPSDTQYF TGTGCCAGCAGACCTTCAGCGGGAGGGCCCTCAGATACGCAGTATTTT
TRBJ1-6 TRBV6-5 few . CASSNAGSNSPLHF TGTGCCAGCAGCAACGCAGGGTCTAATTCACCCCTCCACTTT
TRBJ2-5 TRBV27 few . CASSLYYPRQGSIETQYF TGTGCCAGCAGTTTATATTATCCCCGGCAGGGGTCAATTGAGACCCAGTACTTC
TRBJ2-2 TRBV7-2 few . CASSFQNRVTLTGELFF TGTGCCAGCAGCTTTCAGAACAGGGTGACGTTAACCGGGGAGCTGTTTTTT
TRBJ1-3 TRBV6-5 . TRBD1 CASSYDRVSGNTIYF TGTGCCAGCAGTTACGACAGGGTGTCCGGAAACACCATATATTTT
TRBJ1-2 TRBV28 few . CASSPPHGASGYTF TGTGCCAGCAGTCCGCCCCATGGGGCGAGTGGCTACACCTTC
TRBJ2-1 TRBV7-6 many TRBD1 CASSSDRGQFF TGTGCCAGCAGTTCAGACAGGGGACAGTTCTTC
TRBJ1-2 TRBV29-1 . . CSVGGGTGYTF TGCAGCGTTGGAGGGGGGACCGGCTACACCTTC
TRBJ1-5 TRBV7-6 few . CASSPGRENQPQHF TGTGCCAGCAGCCCTGGCAGGGAGAATCAGCCCCAGCATTTT
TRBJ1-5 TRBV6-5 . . CASSYRGGHQPQHF TGTGCCAGCAGTTACCGTGGGGGACATCAGCCCCAGCATTTT
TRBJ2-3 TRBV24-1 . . CATRGDTDTQYF TGTGCCACCAGAGGCGACACAGATACGCAGTATTTT
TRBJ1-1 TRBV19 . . CASSRLRGAGDTEAFF TGTGCCAGTAGCAGGTTGCGGGGGGCTGGTGACACTGAAGCTTTCTTT
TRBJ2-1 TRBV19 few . CASSPTTGLRGLRFF TGTGCCAGTAGTCCTACGACGGGACTCAGAGGCCTCAGGTTCTTC
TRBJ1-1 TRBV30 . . CAWSVGNPGNTEAFF TGTGCCTGGAGTGTAGGGAACCCGGGGAACACTGAAGCTTTCTTT
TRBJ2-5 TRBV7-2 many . CASIEGIVEETQYF TGTGCCAGCATCGAGGGTATAGTTGAAGAGACCCAGTACTTC
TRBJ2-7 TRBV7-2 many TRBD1 CASSLTTGDSYEQYF TGTGCCAGCAGCTTAACGACAGGGGACTCCTACGAGCAGTACTTC
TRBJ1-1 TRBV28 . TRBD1 CASSPGGGVVTEAFF TGTGCCAGCAGCCCAGGGGGGGGGGTGGTCACTGAAGCTTTCTTT
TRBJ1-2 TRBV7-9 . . CASSEVSGDYGYTF TGTGCCAGCAGCGAAGTGTCGGGTGACTATGGCTACACCTTC
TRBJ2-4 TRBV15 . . CATSRDISGGRGNIQYF TGTGCCACCAGCAGAGATATTTCGGGCGGGCGCGGGAACATTCAGTACTTC